The 14 T cell receptor beta chains presented below share a single source sample, sequenced in a study of early T cells in non-severe SARS-CoV-2 infection. One entry per CDR3 protein results from TCRdb running MiXCR on the 5' RACE reads. This table has some 91,000 distinct CDR3 sequences, 8% to 13% appearing once. The input for sequencing was whole blood, taken at baseline. Receptors were obtained from an adult who was a healthcare worker with PCR-confirmed SARS-CoV-2 infection or an uninfected control (not recorded which).

This clonotype was observed a few times. The chain carries TRBV7-3 and TRBJ2-2; D might be TRBD2 (7 bases). V was shortened by 10 bases and J by 1 base, with 13 bases between the two germline ends. The CDR3 covers 14 residues. Germline V gene sequence: CDR1 SGHTA, CDR2 FQGTGA. CDR3 nucleotide sequence: TGTGCCACCAGGGGAGGGGAGAACACCGGGGAGCTGTTTTTT. Amino acid sequence: CATRGGENTGELFF.

This chain joins TRBV7-3 and TRBJ2-3; a weak D match, TRBD2 (5 bases). Germline lookup yields CDR1 SGHTA and CDR2 FQGTGA. V was pared by 8 bases and J by 2 bases, with 17 bases between. This CDR3 has 15 residues. CDR3 loop: CASSSFGGHTDTQYF. The CDR3 DNA reads TGTGCCAGCTCCTCTTTTGGAGGTCACACAGATACGCAGTATTTT.

This clonotype was counted between two and nine times. The rearrangement uses TRBV11-2 and TRBJ2-7; 11 bases agree with TRBD2. V shed 2 bases and J 4 bases; nucleotides not matched to a gene: 4. This CDR3 contains 15 residues. Germline CDR1 is SGHAT and CDR2 is FQNNGV. CDR3 sequence (DNA): TGTGCCAGCAGCTTAACCACTAGCGGGGGTTACGAGCAGTACTTC. Its translation: CASSLTTSGGYEQYF.

This clonotype was seen many times. This chain uses TRBV10-1 with TRBJ2-7, with no clear D. CDR1 and CDR2 (germline): WNHNN, SYGVQD (reference sequence). The CDR3 has 12 residues. V was trimmed by 4 bases and J by 6 bases, leaving 10 bases between them. The CDR3 spells CASSAGWGEQYF. CDR3 sequence (DNA): TGCGCCAGCAGTGCAGGTTGGGGCGAGCAGTACTTC.

This clonotype appeared many times. This chain links TRBV7-2 with TRBJ2-1; 8 nucleotides align to TRBD2. Germline loops: CDR1 SGHTA, CDR2 FQGNSA. Trimming at V came to 7 bases and at J to 9 bases, leaving 11 bases not matched to a gene. This CDR3 is 14 amino acids long. CDR3 coding DNA: TGTGCCAGCACCCTGGGGAGCGGGAGTAGTGAGCAGTTCTTC. Its protein product is CASTLGSGSSEQFF. The variable domain in full, with the rest retrieved from reference TRBV7-2 and TRBJ2-1, is GAGVSQSPSNKVTEKGKDVELRCDPISGHTALYWYRQSLGQGLEFLIYFQGNSAPDKSGLPSDRFSAERTGGSVSTLTIQRTQQEDSAVYLCASTLGSGSSEQFFGPGTRLTVL.

The V gene is TRBV29-1, the J gene TRBJ2-3; no reliable D call. CDR1 and CDR2 from the germline V gene are SQVTM and ANQGSEA. CDR3 length: 13 residues. Trimming cost V 7 bases and J 0 bases, with 11 bases left between them. The CDR3 is CSAKVLSTDTQYF. The CDR3 nucleotides are TGCAGCGCCAAAGTCTTAAGCACAGATACGCAGTATTTT.

This clonotype was observed a few times. The chain employs TRBV29-1 and TRBJ2-1; D is unclear. The CDR3 totals 10 residues. Germline CDR1 is SQVTM and CDR2 is ANQGSEA. The ends were cut back, 6 bases at V and 9 bases at J, with 9 bases in the middle. CDR3 DNA: TGCAGCGTCGCCATCGGTGAGCAGTTCTTC. Amino acid sequence: CSVAIGEQFF.

This clonotype has a handful of counts. A clone one base away is much larger, so this may be a read error. The chain uses TRBV11-2 and TRBJ1-3; D gene ambiguous. Per the germline V gene, CDR1 is SGHAT and CDR2 is FQNNGV. This CDR3 comprises 15 residues. CDR3 sequence (DNA): TGTGTCAGCAGCATCGGACCCAACACTGGAAACACCATATATTTT. As protein: CVSSIGPNTGNTIYF.

This clonotype was counted ten times or more. The rearrangement joins TRBV10-3 to TRBJ1-2; D possibly corresponds to TRBD1 (5 bases). The V end lost 0 bases, the J end lost 2 bases, and 13 bases lay between the germline ends. The germline V gene has CDR1 ENHRY and CDR2 SYGVKD. CDR3 size: 16 residues. This CDR3 reads CAISESRDRANYGYTF. DNA for the CDR3: TGTGCCATCAGTGAGTCGAGGGACCGAGCAAACTATGGCTACACCTTC.

V usage is TRBV27 and J usage is TRBJ2-7; 8 bases match TRBD2. Germline loops: CDR1 MNHEY, CDR2 SMNVEV (reference sequence). This CDR3 contains 15 residues. V trimming: 2 bases; J trimming: 3 bases; junction bases outside the gene matches: 6. CDR3 in DNA: TGTGCCAGCAGTTTAGGCGGGAGGCACCTCTACGAGCAGTACTTC. Protein: CASSLGGRHLYEQYF.

This clonotype was picked up many times. The rearrangement joins TRBV7-9 to TRBJ1-1; possibly TRBD1 for D (5 bases). The CDR3 extends over 13 amino acids. V was shortened by 5 bases and J by 8 bases, with 15 bases between the two germline ends. The germline gives CDR1 SEHNR, CDR2 FQNEAQ (reference sequence). CDR3 region: CASSPRQSEEAFF. In DNA, the CDR3 is TGTGCCAGCAGCCCCCGACAGTCCGAAGAAGCTTTCTTT.

This clonotype showed up many times. The J gene is TRBJ2-7, the V gene TRBV5-5, with 7 bases lining up with TRBD1. The CDR3 consists of 15 residues. Germline CDR1 and CDR2: SGHKS and YYEKEE (reference sequence). Trimming removed 0 bases from V and 4 bases from J; junction bases left unmatched: 7. The DNA for the CDR3 is TGTGCCAGCAGCTTGGGGGACAGAGGGGTATACGAGCAGTACTTC. Amino acids: CASSLGDRGVYEQYF.

The CDR3 region has the DNA TGTGCCAGCAGCCCAGGGCGGCACGGAGCCAAAAACATTCAGTACTTC. Amino acids: CASSPGRHGAKNIQYF. The chain recombines TRBV7-2 with TRBJ2-4, with D perhaps matching TRBD1 (5 bases). The germline V gene encodes CDR1 SGHTA and CDR2 FQGNSA. The CDR3 runs to 16 residues. V dropped 5 bases and J dropped 0 bases, with 14 bases sitting between them.

The V and J genes are TRBV18 and TRBJ2-1, with D possibly matching TRBD2 (6 bases). Trimming removed 5 bases from V and 5 bases from J, with 22 bases in between. CDR1 and CDR2 (germline): KGHSH, LQKENI. The CDR3 sequence is 17 residues long. This chain's CDR3 is CASSGMIGGILNNEQFF. The CDR3 nucleotides read TGTGCCAGCTCAGGGATGATAGGAGGGATATTGAACAATGAGCAGTTCTTC.